Following are 18 T cell receptor beta chains from one sample sequenced in a study of OX40 agonist ivuxolimab in advanced cancers. Sequenced by immunoSEQ multiplex PCR; TCRdb stores in-frame clones only, minus some. This repertoire shows about 88,000 clones, more than 80% found once; its top ten account for about 0.22%. The sample was CD4+ or CD8+ T cells sorted from blood, taken in a trial of the OX40 agonist ivuxolimab. The receptor set was obtained from an adult with an advanced solid tumor such as melanoma, head and neck, liver or kidney cancer.

The rearrangement uses TRBV11-2 and TRBJ2-7, with 10 bases that match TRBD2. CDR1 is SGHAT, CDR2 FQNNGV, per germline. V was pared by 1 base and J by 6 bases, with 3 bases of the junction left unmatched. The CDR3 sequence is 14 residues long. This CDR3 is CASSLASGSSEQYF. The CDR3 region has the DNA TGTGCCAGCAGCTTAGCTAGCGGGAGCTCCGAGCAGTACTTC.

The J gene is TRBJ1-2, the V gene TRBV27; D might be TRBD1 (6 bases). Germline V gene data show CDR1 as MNHEY and CDR2 as SMNVEV (reference sequence). Trimming stripped 6 bases from V and 0 bases from J, with 17 bases between. This CDR3 has 16 amino acids. The CDR3 DNA is TGTGCCAGCAGACCACAGGGCAGCACTACTAACTATGGCTACACCTTC. It is translated as CASRPQGSTTNYGYTF.

Details on this clone: Its ends do not fully match the called genes, so a read error is possible. This chain links TRBV18 with TRBJ2-1, with a weak D call TRBD1 (6 bases). Germline CDR1 KGHSH, CDR2 LQKENI. This CDR3 spans 11 amino acids. This CDR3 reads CASSPSRGQLF. The DNA for the CDR3 is TGTGCCAGCTCACCATCCAGGGGCCAACTCTTC.

CDR3 protein: CASSPASGLATYEQYF. The DNA for the CDR3 is TGTGCCAGCTCACCAGCCTCGGGACTTGCAACCTACGAGCAGTACTTC. The genes are TRBV18 and TRBJ2-7; D is possibly TRBD2 (6 bases). The CDR3 consists of 16 residues. Germline V gives CDR1 KGHSH, CDR2 LQKENI. The V gene lost 2 bases and the J gene lost 2 bases, with 16 bases spanning the gap.

In this sample, this clone turned up once. CDR3 sequence reads: CASSDIGGAIRANEQFF. CDR3 nucleotides: TGTGCCAGCAGTGATATAGGTGGGGCGATCCGTGCTAATGAGCAGTTCTTC. The chain links TRBV2 to TRBJ2-1; D may be TRBD1 (5 bases). The CDR3 runs 17 residues. V was clipped by 3 bases and J by 7 bases, with 22 bases between them. Germline V gene data show CDR1 as SNHLY and CDR2 as FYNNEI. Using reference TRBV2 and TRBJ2-1 for the parts outside the CDR3, the full variable domain is EPEVTQTPSHQVTQMGQEVILRCVPISNHLYFYWYRQILGQKVEFLVSFYNNEISEKSEIFDDQFSVERPDGSNFTLKIRSTKLEDSAMYFCASSDIGGAIRANEQFFGPGTRLTVL.

The chain uses TRBV18 and TRBJ1-2; tentative D call: TRBD1 (5 bases). The CDR3 sequence is 15 residues long. Trimming cost V 0 bases and J 8 bases, with 16 bases left between them. Germline V gene data show CDR1 as KGHSH and CDR2 as LQKENI. The CDR3 DNA reads TGTGCCAGCTCACCACCAGGGACCGGTGTAGGGGGCTACACCTTC. This gives the protein CASSPPGTGVGGYTF.

The table lists this clone with a few counts. The V and J genes are TRBV27 and TRBJ2-5; D is perhaps TRBD1 or TRBD2 (6 bases each). Trimming took off 3 bases at V and 6 bases at J, with 11 bases between the two ends. The CDR3 covers 13 residues. Germline CDR1 MNHEY, CDR2 SMNVEV (reference sequence). The CDR3 is CASSFGGRKTQYF. Here the CDR3 DNA reads TGTGCCAGCAGTTTTGGGGGGCGGAAGACCCAGTACTTC.

V is TRBV7-6 and J is TRBJ2-2; TRBD1 matches at 7 bases. V gave up 5 bases and J gave up 1 base; unmatched junction bases: 7. The CDR3 runs to 16 residues. Looked up from germline, CDR1 is SGHVS and CDR2 is FNYEAQ. CDR3 bases: TGTGCCAGCAGCGCGAGACAGGGTATGAACACCGGGGAGCTGTTTTTT. Amino acid sequence: CASSARQGMNTGELFF. The variable domain in full, with the rest retrieved from reference TRBV7-6 and TRBJ2-2, is GAGVSQSPRYKVTKRGQDVALRCDPISGHVSLYWYRQALGQGPEFLTYFNYEAQQDKSGLPNDRFSAERPEGSISTLTIQRTEQRDSAMYRCASSARQGMNTGELFFGEGSRLTVL.

The chain is built from TRBV5-4 and TRBJ1-1, with TRBD1 as a possible D gene (6 bases). Germline V lookup: CDR1 SGHNT, CDR2 YYREEE (reference sequence). The CDR3 contains 15 residues. Trimming pared 4 bases from V and 4 bases from J, leaving 17 bases between. This chain's CDR3 is CASSTDGGRSTEAFF. DNA for the CDR3: TGTGCCAGCAGCACCGACGGGGGGCGAAGCACTGAAGCTTTCTTT.

This clone is a singleton in its sample. This sequence joins TRBV7-8 and TRBJ1-4, with TRBD1 as a possible D gene (5 bases). The V and J ends lost 5 bases and 4 bases respectively, with 20 bases between them. This CDR3 spans 17 amino acids. Germline V lookup: CDR1 SGHVS, CDR2 FQNEAQ. The CDR3 sequence is CASSQKGRGTYNEKLFF. Written as DNA, the CDR3 is TGTGCCAGCAGCCAAAAAGGACGGGGCACCTATAATGAAAAACTGTTTTTT.

The V call is TRBV9, the J call TRBJ1-4; 7 positions agree with TRBD1. J gave up 10 bases and V 4 bases, and 13 bases lay outside the gene matches. The CDR3 is made up of 15 amino acids. The germline V gene has CDR1 SGDLS and CDR2 YYNGEE. Written as DNA, the CDR3 is TGTGCCAGCAGCCCTTCCGACAGGGTGTATGGAAAACTGTTTTTT. Translation gives CASSPSDRVYGKLFF.

The genes are TRBV6-1 and TRBJ2-1, with TRBD1 matching over 9 bases. CDR3 size: 15 residues. Unmatched junction bases numbered 7, after V lost 2 bases and J lost 8 bases. Germline CDR1 and CDR2: MNHNS and SASEGT. CDR3 nucleotides: TGTGCCAGCAGTGAAAGGTGGACAGGGGAGTATGAGCAGTTCTTC. Translated: CASSERWTGEYEQFF.

This chain connects TRBV29-1 to TRBJ1-1; D may be TRBD1 (5 bases). In germline, CDR1 is SQVTM, CDR2 ANQGSEA. Trimming left V 1 base short and J 5 bases short, with 11 bases between. The CDR3 is made up of 13 amino acids. CDR3 protein: CSVEGGRLTEAFF. In DNA, the CDR3 is TGCAGCGTTGAAGGGGGCAGATTAACTGAAGCTTTCTTT.

The sample holds one count of this clone. The chain employs TRBV5-5 and TRBJ1-2; TRBD1 is a possible D gene (6 bases). Germline V CDR1 and CDR2: SGHKS, YYEKEE (reference sequence). The CDR3 has 14 amino acids. The germline V and J ends were trimmed by 0 bases and 6 bases, with 12 bases remaining between them. The chain's CDR3 is CASSLAAGANGYTF. The CDR3 DNA follows: TGTGCCAGCAGCTTGGCGGCGGGGGCGAATGGCTACACCTTC. The full variable domain, in which reference TRBV5-5 and TRBJ1-2 provide the parts outside the CDR3, is DAGVTQSPTHLIKTRGQQVTLRCSPISGHKSVSWYQQVLGQGPQFIFQYYEKEERGRGNFPDRFSARQFPNYSSELNVNALLLGDSALYLCASSLAAGANGYTFGSGTRLTVV.

The chain combines TRBV6-5 with TRBJ1-2, with unresolved D. From germline, CDR1 is MNHEY and CDR2 SVGAGI. The CDR3 length is 13 residues. Trimming stripped 8 bases from V and 4 bases from J, with 14 bases between. The CDR3 reads CASSERELYGYTF. CDR3 nucleotides: TGTGCCAGCTCGGAGCGGGAACTCTATGGCTACACCTTC.

The chain links TRBV2 to TRBJ2-3, with 8 bases matching TRBD2. The CDR3 extends over 14 amino acids. V lost 7 bases and J lost 6; bases outside the gene matches: 9. In germline, CDR1 is SNHLY, CDR2 FYNNEI. CDR3 bases: TGTGCCAGCACCCGGGGGGGCGGCGGTGATACGCAGTATTTT. Protein product: CASTRGGGGDTQYF. Filled out from reference TRBV2 and TRBJ2-3, the complete variable domain reads EPEVTQTPSHQVTQMGQEVILRCVPISNHLYFYWYRQILGQKVEFLVSFYNNEISEKSEIFDDQFSVERPDGSNFTLKIRSTKLEDSAMYFCASTRGGGGDTQYFGPGTRLTVL.

This clone was counted between two and nine times. The V gene is TRBV21-1, the J gene TRBJ1-2; the table assigns TRBD1, which was not confirmed against the DNA. TRBV21-1 is a listed pseudogene. The CDR3 runs to 17 residues. The CDR3 nucleotides read TGTGCCAGCAGCTTACGGGACAGGGGGCAAGATAACTATGGCTACACCTTC. Residues: CASSLRDRGQDNYGYTF.

The rearrangement links TRBV19 to TRBJ2-1, with D perhaps given as TRBD1 or TRBD2 (5 bases each). Between the trimmed V and J ends, which lost 7 bases and 0 bases, there was a span of 19 bases. This CDR3 contains 17 residues. Germline CDR1 reads LNHDA; CDR2 reads SQIVND (reference sequence). The CDR3, as DNA: TGTGCCAGTACCCTCAGAAGGGGTGGGAGCTCCTACAATGAGCAGTTCTTC. It is translated as CASTLRRGGSSYNEQFF.